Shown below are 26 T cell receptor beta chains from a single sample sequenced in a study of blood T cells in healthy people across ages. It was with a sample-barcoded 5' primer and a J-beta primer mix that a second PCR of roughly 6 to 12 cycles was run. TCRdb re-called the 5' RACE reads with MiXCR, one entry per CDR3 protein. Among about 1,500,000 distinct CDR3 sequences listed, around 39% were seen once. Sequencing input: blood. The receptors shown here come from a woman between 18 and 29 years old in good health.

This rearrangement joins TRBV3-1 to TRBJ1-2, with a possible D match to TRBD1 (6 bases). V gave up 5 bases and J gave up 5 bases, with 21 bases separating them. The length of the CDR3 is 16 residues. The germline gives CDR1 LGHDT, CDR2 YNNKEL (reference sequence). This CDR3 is CASSSPNGGARYGYTF. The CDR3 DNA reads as TGTGCCAGCAGCTCTCCCAATGGGGGCGCAAGGTATGGCTACACCTTC. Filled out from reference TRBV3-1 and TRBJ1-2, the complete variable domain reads DTAVSQTPKYLVTQMGNDKSIKCEQNLGHDTMYWYKQDSKKFLKIMFSYNNKELIINETVPNRFSPKSPDKAHLNLHINSLELGDSAVYFCASSSPNGGARYGYTFGSGTRLTVV.

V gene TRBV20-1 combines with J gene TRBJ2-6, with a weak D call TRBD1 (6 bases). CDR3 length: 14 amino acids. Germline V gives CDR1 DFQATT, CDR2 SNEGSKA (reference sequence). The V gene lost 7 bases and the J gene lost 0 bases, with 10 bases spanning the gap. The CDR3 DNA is TGCAGTGTCCCGACAGGCTCTGGGGCCAACGTCCTGACTTTC. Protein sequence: CSVPTGSGANVLTF.

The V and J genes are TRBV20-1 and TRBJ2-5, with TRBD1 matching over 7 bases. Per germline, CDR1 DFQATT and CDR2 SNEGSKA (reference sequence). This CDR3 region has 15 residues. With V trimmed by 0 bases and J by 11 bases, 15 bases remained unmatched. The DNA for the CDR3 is TGCAGTGCTAGAGATCCACAGGGGAGCCCGTGGGAGCAGTACTTC. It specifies CSARDPQGSPWEQYF.

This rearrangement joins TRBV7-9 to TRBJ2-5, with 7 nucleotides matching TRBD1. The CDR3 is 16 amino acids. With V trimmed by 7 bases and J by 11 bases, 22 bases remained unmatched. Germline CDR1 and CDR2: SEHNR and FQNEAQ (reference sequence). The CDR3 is CASTPTDRTSYNEQYF. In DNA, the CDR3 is TGTGCCAGCACGCCTACGGACAGGACCTCTTACAATGAGCAGTACTTC.

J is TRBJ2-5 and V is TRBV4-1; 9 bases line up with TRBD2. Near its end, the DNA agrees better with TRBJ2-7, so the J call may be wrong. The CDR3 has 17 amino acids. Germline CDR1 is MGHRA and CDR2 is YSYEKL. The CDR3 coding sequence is TGCGCCAGCAGCCAAGATAAGGGGCGGGGGGGCATCTACGAGCAGTACTTC. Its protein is CASSQDKGRGGIYEQYF.

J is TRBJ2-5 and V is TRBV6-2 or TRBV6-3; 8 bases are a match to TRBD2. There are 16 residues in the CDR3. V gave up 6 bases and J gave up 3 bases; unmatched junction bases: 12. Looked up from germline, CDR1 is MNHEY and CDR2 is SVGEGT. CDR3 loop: CASSGGGRGWKETQYF. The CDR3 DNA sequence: TGTGCCAGCAGCGGGGGGGGGCGTGGATGGAAAGAGACCCAGTACTTC.

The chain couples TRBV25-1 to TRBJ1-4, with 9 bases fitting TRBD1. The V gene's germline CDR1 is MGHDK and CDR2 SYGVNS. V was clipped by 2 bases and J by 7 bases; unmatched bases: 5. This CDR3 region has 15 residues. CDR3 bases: TGTGCCAGCAGTGAACTTACAGGGGGCCGTGAAAAACTGTTTTTT. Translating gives CASSELTGGREKLFF.

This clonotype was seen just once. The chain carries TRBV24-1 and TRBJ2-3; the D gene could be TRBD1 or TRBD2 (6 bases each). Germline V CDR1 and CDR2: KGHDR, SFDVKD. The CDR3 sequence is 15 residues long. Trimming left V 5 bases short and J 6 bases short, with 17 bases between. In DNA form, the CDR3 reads TGTGCCACCAGTGGAGGGGGGACCCGCCGGGATACGCAGTATTTT. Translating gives CATSGGGTRRDTQYF.

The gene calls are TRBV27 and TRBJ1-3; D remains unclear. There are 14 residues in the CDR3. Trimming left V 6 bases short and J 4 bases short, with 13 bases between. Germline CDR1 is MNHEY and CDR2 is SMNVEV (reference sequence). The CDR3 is CASSPTSGGNTIYF. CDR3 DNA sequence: TGTGCCAGCAGCCCAACGAGTGGCGGAAACACCATATATTTT.

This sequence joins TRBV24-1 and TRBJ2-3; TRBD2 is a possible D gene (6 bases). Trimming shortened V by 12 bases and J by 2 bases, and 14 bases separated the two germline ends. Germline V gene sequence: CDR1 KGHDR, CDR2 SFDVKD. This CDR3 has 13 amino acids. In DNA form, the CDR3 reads TGTGCCGTCGCCCGGGGGACCACAGATACGCAGTATTTT. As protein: CAVARGTTDTQYF.

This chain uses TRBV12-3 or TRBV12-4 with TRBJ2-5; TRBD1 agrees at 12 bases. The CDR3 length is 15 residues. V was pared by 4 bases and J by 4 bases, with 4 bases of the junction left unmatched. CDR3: CASSSGQGARETQYF. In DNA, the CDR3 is TGTGCCAGCAGTTCGGGACAGGGGGCAAGAGAGACCCAGTACTTC.

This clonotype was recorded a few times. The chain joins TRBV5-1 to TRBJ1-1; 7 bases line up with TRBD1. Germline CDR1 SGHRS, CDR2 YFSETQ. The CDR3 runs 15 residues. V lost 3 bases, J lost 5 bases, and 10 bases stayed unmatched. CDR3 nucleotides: TGCGCCAGCAGCTCCAGACAGGGAGGGGGGACTGAAGCTTTCTTT. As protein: CASSSRQGGGTEAFF.

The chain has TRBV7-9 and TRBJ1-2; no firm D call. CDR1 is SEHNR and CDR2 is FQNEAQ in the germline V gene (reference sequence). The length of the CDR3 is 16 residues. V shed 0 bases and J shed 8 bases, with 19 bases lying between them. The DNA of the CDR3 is TGTGCCAGCAGCTTAGCGCCCCAAGAACCCCAGGCCGGCTACACCTTC. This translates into CASSLAPQEPQAGYTF.

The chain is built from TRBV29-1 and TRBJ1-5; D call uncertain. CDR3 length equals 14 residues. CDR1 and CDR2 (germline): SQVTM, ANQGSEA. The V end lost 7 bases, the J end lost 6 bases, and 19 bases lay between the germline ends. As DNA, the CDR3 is TGCAGCGCCCGAGACGGGAGGGTGGGTCAGCCCCAGCATTTT. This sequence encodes CSARDGRVGQPQHF.

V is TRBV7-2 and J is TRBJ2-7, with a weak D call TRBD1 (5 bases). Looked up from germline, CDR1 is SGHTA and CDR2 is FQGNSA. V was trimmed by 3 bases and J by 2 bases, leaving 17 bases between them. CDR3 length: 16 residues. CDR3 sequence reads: CASSFGLRTPTYEQYF. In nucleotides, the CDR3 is TGTGCCAGCAGCTTCGGGCTTAGGACACCAACCTACGAGCAGTACTTC.

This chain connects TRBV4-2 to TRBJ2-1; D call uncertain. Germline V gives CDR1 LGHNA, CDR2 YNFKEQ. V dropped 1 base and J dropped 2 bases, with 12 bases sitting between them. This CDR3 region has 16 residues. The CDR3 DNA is TGTGCCAGCAGCCAAGGGGTAGGAAGGGCCTACAATGAGCAGTTCTTC. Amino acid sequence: CASSQGVGRAYNEQFF.

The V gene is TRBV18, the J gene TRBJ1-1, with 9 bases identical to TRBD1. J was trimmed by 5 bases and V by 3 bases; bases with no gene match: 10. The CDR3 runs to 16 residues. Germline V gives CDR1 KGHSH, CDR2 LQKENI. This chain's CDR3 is CASSPWTGVKGTEAFF. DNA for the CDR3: TGTGCCAGCTCACCGTGGACAGGGGTAAAGGGAACTGAAGCTTTCTTT.

CDR3 in amino acids: CATLLLGGLTEAFF. Written as DNA, the CDR3 is TGTGCCACACTATTACTGGGGGGGCTGACTGAAGCTTTCTTT. The chain carries TRBV28 and TRBJ1-1; D perhaps matches TRBD1 (6 bases). Germline V gives CDR1 MDHEN, CDR2 SYDVKM. V was trimmed by 10 bases and J by 5 bases, leaving 20 bases between them. This CDR3 has 14 amino acids.

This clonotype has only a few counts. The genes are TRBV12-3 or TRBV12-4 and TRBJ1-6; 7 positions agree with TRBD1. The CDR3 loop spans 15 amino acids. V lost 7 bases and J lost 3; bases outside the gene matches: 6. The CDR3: CASTRRDSYNSPLHF. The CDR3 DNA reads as TGTGCCAGCACGCGCCGGGACAGCTATAATTCACCCCTCCACTTT.

The CDR3 is CASTIAGGYNEQYF. For the CDR3, the DNA is TGTGCCAGCACCATAGCGGGGGGTTACAATGAGCAGTACTTC. J is TRBJ2-5 and V is TRBV12-3 or TRBV12-4; 10 bases fit TRBD2. There are 14 residues in the CDR3. J lost 11 bases, V lost 7 bases, and 13 bases had no gene match.

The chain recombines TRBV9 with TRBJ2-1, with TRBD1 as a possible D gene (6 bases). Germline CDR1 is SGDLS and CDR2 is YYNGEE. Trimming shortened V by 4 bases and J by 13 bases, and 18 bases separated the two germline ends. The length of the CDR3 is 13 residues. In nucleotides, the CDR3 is TGTGCCAGCAGCCCCAGGGGTGGGGAGACCCAGTTCTTC. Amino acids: CASSPRGGETQFF.

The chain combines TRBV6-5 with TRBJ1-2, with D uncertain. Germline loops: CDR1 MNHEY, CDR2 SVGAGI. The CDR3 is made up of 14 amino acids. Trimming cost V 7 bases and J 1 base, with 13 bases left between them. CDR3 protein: CASTLKGGNYGYTF. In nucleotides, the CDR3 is TGTGCCAGCACACTAAAGGGCGGTAACTATGGCTACACCTTC.

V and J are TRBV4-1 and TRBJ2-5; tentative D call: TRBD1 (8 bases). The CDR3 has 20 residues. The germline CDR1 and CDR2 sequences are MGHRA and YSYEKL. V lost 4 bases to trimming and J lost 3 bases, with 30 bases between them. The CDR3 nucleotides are TGCGCCAGCAGCCTCCAATTCGGACAGGGAGCGGCGGGAGTTAAAGAGACCCAGTACTTC. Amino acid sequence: CASSLQFGQGAAGVKETQYF.

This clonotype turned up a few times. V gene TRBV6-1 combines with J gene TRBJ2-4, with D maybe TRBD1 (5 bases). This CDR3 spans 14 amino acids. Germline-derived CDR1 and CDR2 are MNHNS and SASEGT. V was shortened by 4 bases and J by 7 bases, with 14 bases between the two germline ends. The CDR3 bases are TGTGCCAGCAGTGCCCGACAGAGTCCTAACATTCAGTACTTC. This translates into CASSARQSPNIQYF.

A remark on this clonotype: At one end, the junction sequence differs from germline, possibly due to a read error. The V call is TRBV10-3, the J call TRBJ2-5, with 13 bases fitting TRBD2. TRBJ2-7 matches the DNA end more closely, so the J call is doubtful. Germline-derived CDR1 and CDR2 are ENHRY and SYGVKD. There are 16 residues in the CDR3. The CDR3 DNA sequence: TGTGCCATCAGAGTCACTAGCGGGAGGGCCTCCCACGAGCAGTACTTC. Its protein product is CAIRVTSGRASHEQYF.

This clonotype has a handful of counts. CDR3 DNA: TGTGCCAGCAGCCCCGGGGGACAGCTGCCCTATGGCTACACCTTC. This gives the protein CASSPGGQLPYGYTF. This chain uses TRBV6-1 with TRBJ1-2; 7 nucleotides agree with TRBD1. After removal of 6 bases from V and 4 bases from J, the junction contained 11 bases not matched to a gene. The germline CDR1 and CDR2 sequences are MNHNS and SASEGT. The CDR3 spans 15 residues.